This T cell receptor (beta chain) was identified in a study of Tregs in tolerant kidney transplant recipients. Unstimulated Tregs (CD4+CD25+CD127-) and CD4+CD25- non-Tregs were sorted from PBMCs. Using immunoSEQ multiplex PCR, the repertoire was profiled, and TCRdb retains in-frame clones only, with some absent. Of tens of thousands of clones in the sample, roughly 89% are singletons; the top ten hold roughly 4.9%. Comments on this clone: Its antigen remains unidentified.

Overall study results and limits: Biological reproducibility was not directly addressed in this study. The most relevant donor-specific Treg TCRbeta repertoire apparently came from expansion with activated donor B cells. Few patients were studied, so findings need validation in larger groups.

Germline V gene sequence: CDR1 SGDLS, CDR2 YYNGEE. CDR3 size: 17 residues. V was clipped by 2 bases and J by 0 bases, with 14 bases between them. Sequencing was carried out using CD4+ T cells from blood. The sequence came from a human donor in good health. The J gene is TRBJ2-2, the V gene TRBV9; D gene ambiguous. CDR3: CASSVLATSANTGELFF. DNA for the CDR3: TGTGCCAGCAGCGTCCTGGCGACCTCTGCGAACACCGGGGAGCTGTTTTTT.